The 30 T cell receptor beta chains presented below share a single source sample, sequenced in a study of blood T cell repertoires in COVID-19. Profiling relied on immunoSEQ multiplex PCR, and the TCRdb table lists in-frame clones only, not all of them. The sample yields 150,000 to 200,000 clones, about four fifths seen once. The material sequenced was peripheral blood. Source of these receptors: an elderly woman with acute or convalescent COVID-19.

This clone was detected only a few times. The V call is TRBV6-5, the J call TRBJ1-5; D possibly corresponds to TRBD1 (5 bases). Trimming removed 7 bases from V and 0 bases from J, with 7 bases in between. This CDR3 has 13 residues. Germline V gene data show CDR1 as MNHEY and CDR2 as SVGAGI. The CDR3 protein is CASTDISNQPQHF. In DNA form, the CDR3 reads TGTGCCAGCACGGACATTAGCAATCAGCCCCAGCATTTT.

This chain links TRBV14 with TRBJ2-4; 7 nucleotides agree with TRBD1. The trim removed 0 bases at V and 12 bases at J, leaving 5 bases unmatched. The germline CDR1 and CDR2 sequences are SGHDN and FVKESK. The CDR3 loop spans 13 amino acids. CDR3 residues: CASSQDLGDSQYF. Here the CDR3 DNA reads TGTGCCAGCAGCCAAGATCTTGGGGACAGTCAGTACTTC.

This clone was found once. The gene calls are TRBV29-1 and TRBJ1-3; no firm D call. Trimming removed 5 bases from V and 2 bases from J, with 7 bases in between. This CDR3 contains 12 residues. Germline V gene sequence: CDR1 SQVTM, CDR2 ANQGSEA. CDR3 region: CSVTEAGNTIYF. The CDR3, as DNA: TGCAGCGTTACCGAGGCTGGAAACACCATATATTTT.

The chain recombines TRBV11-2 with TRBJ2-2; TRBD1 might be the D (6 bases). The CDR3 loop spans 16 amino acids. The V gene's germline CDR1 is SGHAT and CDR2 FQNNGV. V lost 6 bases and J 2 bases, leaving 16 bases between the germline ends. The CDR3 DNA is TGTGCCAGCAGTCCGACCGGGACACGCAACACCGGGGAGCTGTTTTTT. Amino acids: CASSPTGTRNTGELFF.

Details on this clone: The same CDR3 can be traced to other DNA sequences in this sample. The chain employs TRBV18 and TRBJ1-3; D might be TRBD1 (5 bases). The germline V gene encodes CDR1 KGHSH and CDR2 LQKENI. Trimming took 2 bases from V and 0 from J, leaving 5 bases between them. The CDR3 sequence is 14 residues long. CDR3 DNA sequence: TGTGCCAGCTCACCAGACAGCTCTGGAAACACCATATATTTT. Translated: CASSPDSSGNTIYF. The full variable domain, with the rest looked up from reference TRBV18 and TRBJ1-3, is NAGVMQNPRHLVRRRGQEARLRCSPMKGHSHVYWYRQLPEEGLKFMVYLQKENIIDESGMPKERFSAEFPKEGPSILRIQQVVRGDSAAYFCASSPDSSGNTIYFGEGSWLTVV.

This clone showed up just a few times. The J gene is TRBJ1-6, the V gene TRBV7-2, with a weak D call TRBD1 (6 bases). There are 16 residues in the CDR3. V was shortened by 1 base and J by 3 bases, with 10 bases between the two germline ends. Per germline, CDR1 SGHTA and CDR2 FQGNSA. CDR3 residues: CASSLGDRSYNSPLHF. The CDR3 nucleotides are TGTGCCAGCAGCTTAGGAGACAGGAGCTATAATTCACCCCTCCACTTT.

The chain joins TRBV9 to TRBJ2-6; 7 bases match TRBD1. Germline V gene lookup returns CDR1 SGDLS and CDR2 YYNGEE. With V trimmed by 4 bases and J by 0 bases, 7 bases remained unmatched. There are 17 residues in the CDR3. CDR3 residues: CASSTRRDSSGANVLTF. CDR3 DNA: TGTGCCAGCAGCACCCGAAGGGACAGCTCTGGGGCCAACGTCCTGACTTTC.

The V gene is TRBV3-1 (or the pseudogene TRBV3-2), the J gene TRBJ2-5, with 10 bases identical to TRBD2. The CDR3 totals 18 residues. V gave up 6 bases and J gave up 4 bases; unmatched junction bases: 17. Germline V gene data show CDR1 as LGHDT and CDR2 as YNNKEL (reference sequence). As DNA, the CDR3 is TGTGCCAGCAGTCCTGGTAATAGCGGGAGGTCGGGGCGAGAGACCCAGTACTTC. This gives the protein CASSPGNSGRSGRETQYF.

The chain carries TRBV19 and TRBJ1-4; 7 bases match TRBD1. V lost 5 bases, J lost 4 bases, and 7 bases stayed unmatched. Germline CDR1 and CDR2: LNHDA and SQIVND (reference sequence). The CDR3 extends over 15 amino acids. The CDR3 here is CASSSTGLGNEKLFF. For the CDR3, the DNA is TGTGCCAGTAGTTCGACAGGGCTGGGTAATGAAAAACTGTTTTTT.

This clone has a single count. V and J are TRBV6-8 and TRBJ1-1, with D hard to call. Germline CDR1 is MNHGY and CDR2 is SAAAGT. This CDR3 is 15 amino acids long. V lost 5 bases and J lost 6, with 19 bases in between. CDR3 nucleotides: TGTGCCAGCAGTCTCCGGGATCCACGTTGGGCTGAAGCTTTCTTT. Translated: CASSLRDPRWAEAFF.

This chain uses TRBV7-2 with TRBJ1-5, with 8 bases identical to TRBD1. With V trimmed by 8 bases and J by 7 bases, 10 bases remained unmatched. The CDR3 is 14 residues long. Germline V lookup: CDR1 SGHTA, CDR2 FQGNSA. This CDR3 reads CASAADRAVQPQHF. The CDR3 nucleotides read TGTGCCAGCGCTGCGGACAGGGCGGTCCAGCCCCAGCATTTT. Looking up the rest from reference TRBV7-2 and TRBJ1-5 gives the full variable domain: GAGVSQSPSNKVTEKGKDVELRCDPISGHTALYWYRQSLGQGLEFLIYFQGNSAPDKSGLPSDRFSAERTGGSVSTLTIQRTQQEDSAVYLCASAADRAVQPQHFGDGTRLSIL.

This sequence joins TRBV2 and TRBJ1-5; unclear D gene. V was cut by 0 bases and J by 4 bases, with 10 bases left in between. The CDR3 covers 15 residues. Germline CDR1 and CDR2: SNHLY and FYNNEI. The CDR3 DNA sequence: TGTGCCAGCAGTGAAGCGAGGAATAATAATCAGCCCCAGCATTTT. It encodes CASSEARNNNQPQHF.

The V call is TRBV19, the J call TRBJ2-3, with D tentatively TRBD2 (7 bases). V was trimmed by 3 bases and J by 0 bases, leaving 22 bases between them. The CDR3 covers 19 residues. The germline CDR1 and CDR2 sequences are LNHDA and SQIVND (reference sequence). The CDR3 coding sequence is TGTGCCAGTAGTATGCGTGGGGTGAGGGGGGGTTCAAGCACAGATACGCAGTATTTT. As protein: CASSMRGVRGGSSTDTQYF.

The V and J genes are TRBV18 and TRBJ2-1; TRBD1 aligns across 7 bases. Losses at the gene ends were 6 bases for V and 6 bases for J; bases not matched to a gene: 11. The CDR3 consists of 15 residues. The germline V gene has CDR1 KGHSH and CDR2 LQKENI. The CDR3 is CASSSPGTDANEQFF. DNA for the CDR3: TGTGCCAGCTCGTCTCCCGGGACAGACGCCAATGAGCAGTTCTTC.

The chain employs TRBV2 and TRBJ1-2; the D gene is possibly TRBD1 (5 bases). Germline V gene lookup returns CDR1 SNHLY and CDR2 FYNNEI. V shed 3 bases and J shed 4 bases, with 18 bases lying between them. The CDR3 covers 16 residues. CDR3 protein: CASSDWAAGVGYGYTF. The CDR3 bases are TGTGCCAGCAGTGATTGGGCCGCGGGGGTTGGCTATGGCTACACCTTC. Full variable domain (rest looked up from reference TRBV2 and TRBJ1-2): EPEVTQTPSHQVTQMGQEVILRCVPISNHLYFYWYRQILGQKVEFLVSFYNNEISEKSEIFDDQFSVERPDGSNFTLKIRSTKLEDSAMYFCASSDWAAGVGYGYTFGSGTRLTVV.

In nucleotides, the CDR3 is TGCGCCAGCAGCCAAGACTCCTTAGCGGGGGGCCGATACGAGCAGTACTTC. This gives the protein CASSQDSLAGGRYEQYF. The chain combines TRBV4-1 with TRBJ2-7, with 10 positions matching TRBD2. After removal of 0 bases from V and 4 bases from J, the junction contained 9 bases not matched to a gene. The CDR3 is 17 amino acids. CDR1 and CDR2 from the germline V gene are MGHRA and YSYEKL.

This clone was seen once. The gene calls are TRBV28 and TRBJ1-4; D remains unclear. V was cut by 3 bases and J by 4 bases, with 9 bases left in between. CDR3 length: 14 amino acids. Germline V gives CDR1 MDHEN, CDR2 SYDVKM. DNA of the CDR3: TGTGCCAGCAGTTTCCGGGAGGGTAATGAAAAACTGTTTTTT. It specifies CASSFREGNEKLFF.

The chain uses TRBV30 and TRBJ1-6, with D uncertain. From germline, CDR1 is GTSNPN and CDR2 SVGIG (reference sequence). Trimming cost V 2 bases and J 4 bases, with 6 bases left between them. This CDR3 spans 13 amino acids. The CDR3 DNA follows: TGTGCCTGGAGTTACAAGTATAATTCACCCCTCCACTTT. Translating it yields CAWSYKYNSPLHF. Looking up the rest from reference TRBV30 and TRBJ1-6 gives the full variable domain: SQTIHQWPATLVQPVGSPLSLECTVEGTSNPNLYWYRQAAGRGLQLLFYSVGIGQISSEVPQNLSASRPQDRQFILSSKKLLLSDSGFYLCAWSYKYNSPLHFGNGTRLTVT.

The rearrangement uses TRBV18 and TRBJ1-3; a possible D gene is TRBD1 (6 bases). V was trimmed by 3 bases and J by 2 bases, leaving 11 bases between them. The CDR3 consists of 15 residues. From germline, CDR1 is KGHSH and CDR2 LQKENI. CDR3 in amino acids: CASSPRTETGNTIYF. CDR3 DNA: TGTGCCAGCTCACCGAGGACAGAAACTGGAAACACCATATATTTT.

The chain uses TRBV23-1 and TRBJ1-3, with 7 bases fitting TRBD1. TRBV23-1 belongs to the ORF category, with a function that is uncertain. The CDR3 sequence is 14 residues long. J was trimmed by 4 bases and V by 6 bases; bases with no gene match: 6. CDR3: CASRMTGLGNTIYF. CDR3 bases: TGCGCCAGCAGGATGACAGGGTTGGGAAACACCATATATTTT.

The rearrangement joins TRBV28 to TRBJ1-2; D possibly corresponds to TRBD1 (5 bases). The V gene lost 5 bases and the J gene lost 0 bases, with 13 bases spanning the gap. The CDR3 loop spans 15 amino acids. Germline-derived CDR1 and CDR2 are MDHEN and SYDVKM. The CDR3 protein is CASSPPQATNYGYTF. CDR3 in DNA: TGTGCCAGCAGTCCCCCACAGGCTACTAACTATGGCTACACCTTC.

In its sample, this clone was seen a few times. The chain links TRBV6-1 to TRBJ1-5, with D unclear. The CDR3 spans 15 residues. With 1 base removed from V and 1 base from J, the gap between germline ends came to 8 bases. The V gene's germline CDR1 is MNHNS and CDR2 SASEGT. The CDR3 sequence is CASSEGPASNQPQHF. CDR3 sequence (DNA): TGTGCCAGCAGTGAAGGTCCAGCGAGCAATCAGCCCCAGCATTTT.

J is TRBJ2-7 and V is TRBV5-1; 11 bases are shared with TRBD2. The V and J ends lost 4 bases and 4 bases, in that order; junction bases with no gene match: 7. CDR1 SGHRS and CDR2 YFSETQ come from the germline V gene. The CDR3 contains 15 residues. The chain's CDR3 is CASSLGTSGVYEQYF. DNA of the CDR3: TGCGCCAGCAGCCTAGGGACTAGCGGAGTTTACGAGCAGTACTTC.

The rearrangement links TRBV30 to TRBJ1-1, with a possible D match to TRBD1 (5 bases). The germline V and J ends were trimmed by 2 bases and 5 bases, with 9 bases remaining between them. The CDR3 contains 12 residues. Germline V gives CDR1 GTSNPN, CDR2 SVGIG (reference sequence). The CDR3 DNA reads TGTGCCTGGAGTTTCGGGGGGACTGAAGCTTTCTTT. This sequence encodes CAWSFGGTEAFF.

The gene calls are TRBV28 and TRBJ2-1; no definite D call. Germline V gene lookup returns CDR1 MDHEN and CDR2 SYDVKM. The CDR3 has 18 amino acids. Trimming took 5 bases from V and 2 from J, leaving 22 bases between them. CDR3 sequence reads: CASSPPLFLTLTYNEQFF. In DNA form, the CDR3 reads TGTGCCAGCAGTCCTCCTCTTTTCTTGACTTTAACCTACAATGAGCAGTTCTTC.

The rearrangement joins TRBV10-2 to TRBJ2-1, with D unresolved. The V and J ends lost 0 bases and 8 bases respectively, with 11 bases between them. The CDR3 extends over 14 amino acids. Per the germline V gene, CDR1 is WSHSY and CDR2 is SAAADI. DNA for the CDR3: TGCGCCAGCAGTGAGTCAGGAGAGACCGATGAGCAGTTCTTC. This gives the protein CASSESGETDEQFF.

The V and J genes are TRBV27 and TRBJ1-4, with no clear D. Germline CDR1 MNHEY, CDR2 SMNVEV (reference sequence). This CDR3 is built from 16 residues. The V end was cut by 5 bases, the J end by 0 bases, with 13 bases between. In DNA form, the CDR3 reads TGTGCCAGCAGTCGTCCGGTGGTCGCAACTAATGAAAAACTGTTTTTT. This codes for CASSRPVVATNEKLFF. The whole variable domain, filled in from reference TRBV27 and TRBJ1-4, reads EAQVTQNPRYLITVTGKKLTVTCSQNMNHEYMSWYRQDPGLGLRQIYYSMNVEVTDKGDVPEGYKVSRKEKRNFPLILESPSPNQTSLYFCASSRPVVATNEKLFFGSGTQLSVL.

CDR3 bases: TGTGCCAGCAGTGCGAGCTCTGGAAACACCATATATTTT. Translation: CASSASSGNTIYF. V and J are TRBV2 and TRBJ1-3; D is uncertain. V lost 4 bases and J 0 bases, leaving 4 bases between the germline ends. The germline gives CDR1 SNHLY, CDR2 FYNNEI. The CDR3 totals 13 residues.

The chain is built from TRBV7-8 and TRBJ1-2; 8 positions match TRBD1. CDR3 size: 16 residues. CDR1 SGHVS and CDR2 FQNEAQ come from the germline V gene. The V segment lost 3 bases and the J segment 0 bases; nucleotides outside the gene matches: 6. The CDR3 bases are TGTGCCAGCAGCTTGACCCGCAGGGGGCCTAACTATGGCTACACCTTC. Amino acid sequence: CASSLTRRGPNYGYTF.

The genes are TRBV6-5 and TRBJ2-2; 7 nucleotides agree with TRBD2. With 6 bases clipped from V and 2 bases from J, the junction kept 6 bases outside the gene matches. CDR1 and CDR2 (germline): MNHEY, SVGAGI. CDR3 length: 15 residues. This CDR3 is CASRTRLANTGELFF. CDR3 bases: TGTGCCAGCAGAACAAGACTAGCCAACACCGGGGAGCTGTTTTTT.